Listed below are T cell receptor beta chains from one sample, sequenced in a study of cytomegalovirus exposure and HLA in healthy donors. Libraries were prepared by immunoSEQ multiplex PCR; TCRdb keeps only in-frame clonotypes and omits some of them. Of approximately 120,000 clones listed, around 82% are singletons. The specimen was PBMCs. These receptors were obtained from a woman aged 40-49 years in good health and CMV-seropositive. CDR3s include the opening cysteine and the closing phenylalanine or tryptophan. Each record gives: clone size, J gene, CDR3 length, D gene, V gene, CDR3 DNA, CDR3 protein. D genes are given only for firm matches. The size of a clone is reported for some rows only, either as once, few or many, or as a class for expanded clones.

- | TRBJ2-1 | 14 | - | TRBV7-8 | TGTGCCAGCAGCTTAGAACCCGGCTACAATGAGCAGTTCTTC | CASSLEPGYNEQFF
- | TRBJ2-7 | 13 | TRBD2 | TRBV7-2 | TGTGCCAGCAGCTCGACTAGCGGGAGGGGGCAGTACTTC | CASSSTSGRGQYF
- | TRBJ1-1 | 11 | - | TRBV20-1 | TGCAGTGCTAGAACGGGGTGGGGAGCTTTCTTT | CSARTGWGAFF
- | TRBJ1-1 | 10 | TRBD1 | TRBV29-1 | TGCAGCGTTATACAGGGGACGGCTTTCTTT | CSVIQGTAFF
- | TRBJ2-3 | 15 | - | TRBV18 | TGTGCCAGCTCACCGGAGGGCCCGGTTCCAGATACGCAGTATTTT | CASSPEGPVPDTQYF
once | TRBJ2-1 | 14 | TRBD2 | TRBV13 | TGTGCCAGCAGCTTAGAAGCGGGAGGGCCTGAGCAGTTCTTC | CASSLEAGGPEQFF
- | TRBJ2-7 | 15 | TRBD1 | TRBV28 | TGTGCCAGCAGTTTATCGCAGGGGGCTATGTACGAGCAGTACTTC | CASSLSQGAMYEQYF
few | TRBJ1-1 | 11 | - | TRBV19 | TGTGCCAGTAGTCTTAACACTGAAGCTTTCTTT | CASSLNTEAFF
- | TRBJ2-5 | 16 | - | TRBV5-4 | TGTGCCAGCACCCCTTCCGGCTATAGGGGAAAAGAGACCCAGTACTTC | CASTPSGYRGKETQYF
- | TRBJ1-1 | 13 | TRBD1 | TRBV19 | TGTGCCAGTAGTAAGATTTCCGGGACAGGGGCTTTCTTT | CASSKISGTGAFF
- | TRBJ2-4 | 19 | TRBD2 | TRBV15 | TGTGCCACCAGCAGAGATTACGGTAGCGGGAGTGGGTCCAAAAACATTCAGTACTTC | CATSRDYGSGSGSKNIQYF
- | TRBJ2-1 | 14 | - | TRBV27 | TGTGCCAGCAGCCCCCGGACTAACTACAATGAGCAGTTCTTC | CASSPRTNYNEQFF
- | TRBJ1-5 | 16 | TRBD1 | TRBV28 | TGTGCCAGCAGCCCTACGGGACAGGGGTTAAATCAGCCCCAGCATTTT | CASSPTGQGLNQPQHF